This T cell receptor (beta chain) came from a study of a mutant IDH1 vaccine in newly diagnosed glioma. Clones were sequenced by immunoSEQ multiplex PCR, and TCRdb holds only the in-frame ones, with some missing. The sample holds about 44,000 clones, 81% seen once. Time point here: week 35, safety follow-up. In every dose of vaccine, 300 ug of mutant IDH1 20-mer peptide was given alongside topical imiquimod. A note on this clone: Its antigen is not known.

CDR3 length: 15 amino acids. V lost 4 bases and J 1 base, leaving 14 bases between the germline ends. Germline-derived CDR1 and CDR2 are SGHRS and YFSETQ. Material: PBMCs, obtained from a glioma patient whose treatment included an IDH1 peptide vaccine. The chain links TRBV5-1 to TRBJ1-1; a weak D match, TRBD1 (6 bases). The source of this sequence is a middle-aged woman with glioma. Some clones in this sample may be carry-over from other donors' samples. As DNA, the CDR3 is TGCGCCAGCAGCCCGAACCAGGACAGGAACACTGAAGCTTTCTTT. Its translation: CASSPNQDRNTEAFF.